The sequence of this TCR beta chain was determined in a study of blood T cell repertoires in COVID-19. About the research overall: Acute-phase and convalescent COVID-19 samples originated in the United States, Italy and Spain. T cells, B-cell-depleted T cells, or PBMCs supplied cDNA or gDNA.

The germline CDR1 and CDR2 sequences are SEHNR and FQNEAQ (reference sequence). The CDR3 totals 14 residues. Trimming shortened V by 5 bases and J by 11 bases, and 21 bases separated the two germline ends. The data were produced by immunoSEQ multiplex PCR, yet TCRdb's version contains in-frame clones alone and is incomplete. The sample has approximately 120,000 clones, about 85% seen once. The sequenced material came from peripheral blood. The V and J genes are TRBV7-9 and TRBJ1-1; possible D gene TRBD1, 6 bases. The receptor's source is a man between 60 and 75 years old with acute or convalescent COVID-19. Here the CDR3 reads CASSPARGVRFAFF. As DNA, the CDR3 is TGTGCCAGCAGCCCGGCCAGGGGAGTTCGGTTTGCTTTCTTT.